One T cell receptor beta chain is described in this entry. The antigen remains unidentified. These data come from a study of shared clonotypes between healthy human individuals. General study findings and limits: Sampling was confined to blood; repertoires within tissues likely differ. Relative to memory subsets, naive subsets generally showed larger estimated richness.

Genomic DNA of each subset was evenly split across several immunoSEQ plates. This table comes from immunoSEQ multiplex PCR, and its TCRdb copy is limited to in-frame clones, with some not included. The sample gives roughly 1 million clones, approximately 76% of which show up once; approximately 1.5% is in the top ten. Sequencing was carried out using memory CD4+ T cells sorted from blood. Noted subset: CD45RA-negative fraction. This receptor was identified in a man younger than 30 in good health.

DNA of the CDR3: TGTGCCAGCAGAGAAGGGGATGTGCGCTCCTACGAGCAGTACTTC. Encoded protein: CASREGDVRSYEQYF. The gene calls are TRBV28 and TRBJ2-7, with D perhaps TRBD1 (5 bases). V was trimmed by 6 bases and J by 0 bases, leaving 15 bases between them. Germline lookup yields CDR1 MDHEN and CDR2 SYDVKM. The CDR3 is 15 amino acids.